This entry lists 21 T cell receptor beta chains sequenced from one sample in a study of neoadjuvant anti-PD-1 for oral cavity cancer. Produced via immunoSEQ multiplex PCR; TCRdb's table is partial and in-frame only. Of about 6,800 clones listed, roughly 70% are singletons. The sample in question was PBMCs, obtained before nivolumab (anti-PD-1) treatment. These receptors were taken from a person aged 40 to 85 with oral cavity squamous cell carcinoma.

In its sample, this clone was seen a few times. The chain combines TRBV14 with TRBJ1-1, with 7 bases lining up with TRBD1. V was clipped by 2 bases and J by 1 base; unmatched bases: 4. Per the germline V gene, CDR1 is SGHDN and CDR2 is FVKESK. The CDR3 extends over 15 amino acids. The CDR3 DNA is TGTGCCAGCAGCCAACTGGGACAGACGAACACTGAAGCTTTCTTT. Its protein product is CASSQLGQTNTEAFF. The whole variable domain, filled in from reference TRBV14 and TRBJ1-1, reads EAGVTQFPSHSVIEKGQTVTLRCDPISGHDNLYWYRRVMGKEIKFLLHFVKESKQDESGMPNNRFLAERTGGTYSTLKVQPAELEDSGVYFCASSQLGQTNTEAFFGQGTRLTVV.

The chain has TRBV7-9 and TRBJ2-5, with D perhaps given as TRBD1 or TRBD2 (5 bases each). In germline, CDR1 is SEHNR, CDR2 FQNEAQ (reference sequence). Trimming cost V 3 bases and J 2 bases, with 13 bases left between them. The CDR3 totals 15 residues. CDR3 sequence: CASSFRRGLQETQYF. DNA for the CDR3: TGTGCCAGCAGCTTCCGACGGGGCTTACAAGAGACCCAGTACTTC.

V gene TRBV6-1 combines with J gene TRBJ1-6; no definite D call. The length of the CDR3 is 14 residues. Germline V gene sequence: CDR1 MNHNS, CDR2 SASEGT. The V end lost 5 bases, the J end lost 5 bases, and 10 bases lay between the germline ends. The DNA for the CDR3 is TGTGCCAGCAGTCGGGATTCCAATAATTCACCCCTCCACTTT. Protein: CASSRDSNNSPLHF.

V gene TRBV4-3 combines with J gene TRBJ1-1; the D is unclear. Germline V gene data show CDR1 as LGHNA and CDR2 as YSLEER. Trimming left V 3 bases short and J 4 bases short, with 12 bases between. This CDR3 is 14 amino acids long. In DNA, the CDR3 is TGCGCCAGCAGCCAGGAGCAGTCGGGCACTGAAGCTTTCTTT. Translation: CASSQEQSGTEAFF.

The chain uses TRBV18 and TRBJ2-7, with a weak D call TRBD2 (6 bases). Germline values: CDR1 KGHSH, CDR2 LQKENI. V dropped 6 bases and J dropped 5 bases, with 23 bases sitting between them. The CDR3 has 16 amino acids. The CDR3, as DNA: TGTGCCAGCTCGGTGGGGGGAAGGGGCCTTCTGAACGAGCAGTACTTC. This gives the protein CASSVGGRGLLNEQYF.

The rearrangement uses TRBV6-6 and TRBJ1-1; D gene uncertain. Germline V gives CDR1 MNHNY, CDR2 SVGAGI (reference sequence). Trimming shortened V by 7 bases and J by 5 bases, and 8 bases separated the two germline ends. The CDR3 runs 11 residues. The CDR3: CASTTETEAFF. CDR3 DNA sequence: TGTGCCAGCACAACGGAGACTGAAGCTTTCTTT.

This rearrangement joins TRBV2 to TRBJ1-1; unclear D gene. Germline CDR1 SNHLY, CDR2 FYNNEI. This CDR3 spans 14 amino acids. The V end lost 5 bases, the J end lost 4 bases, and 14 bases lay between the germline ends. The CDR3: CASSFNSEGTEAFF. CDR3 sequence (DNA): TGTGCCAGCAGTTTCAACTCGGAGGGCACTGAAGCTTTCTTT.

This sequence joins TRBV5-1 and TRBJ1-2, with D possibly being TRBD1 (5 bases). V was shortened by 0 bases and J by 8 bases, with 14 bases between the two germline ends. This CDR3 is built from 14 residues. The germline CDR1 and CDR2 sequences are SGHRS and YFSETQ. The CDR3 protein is CASSLEPREWGYTF. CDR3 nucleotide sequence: TGCGCCAGCAGCTTGGAACCCAGGGAGTGGGGCTACACCTTC. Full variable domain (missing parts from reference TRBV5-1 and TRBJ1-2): KAGVTQTPRYLIKTRGQQVTLSCSPISGHRSVSWYQQTPGQGLQFLFEYFSETQRNKGNFPGRFSGRQFSNSRSEMNVSTLELGDSALYLCASSLEPREWGYTFGSGTRLTVV.

DNA of the CDR3: TGCGCCAGCAGCTTCGGCAGGGGGCTTGGTGAAGCTTTCTTT. This encodes CASSFGRGLGEAFF. The rearrangement links TRBV5-1 to TRBJ1-1; TRBD1 matches 8 bases. This CDR3 spans 14 amino acids. V lost 2 bases, J lost 7 bases, and 7 bases stayed unmatched. From germline, CDR1 is SGHRS and CDR2 YFSETQ.

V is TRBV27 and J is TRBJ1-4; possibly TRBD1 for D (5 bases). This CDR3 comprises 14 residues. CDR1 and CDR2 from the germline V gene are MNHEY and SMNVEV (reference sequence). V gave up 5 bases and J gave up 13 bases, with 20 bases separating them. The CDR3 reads CASSQPGPERRLFF. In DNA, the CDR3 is TGTGCCAGCAGTCAGCCGGGACCGGAAAGGAGACTGTTTTTT. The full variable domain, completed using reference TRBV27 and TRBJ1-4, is EAQVTQNPRYLITVTGKKLTVTCSQNMNHEYMSWYRQDPGLGLRQIYYSMNVEVTDKGDVPEGYKVSRKEKRNFPLILESPSPNQTSLYFCASSQPGPERRLFFGSGTQLSVL.

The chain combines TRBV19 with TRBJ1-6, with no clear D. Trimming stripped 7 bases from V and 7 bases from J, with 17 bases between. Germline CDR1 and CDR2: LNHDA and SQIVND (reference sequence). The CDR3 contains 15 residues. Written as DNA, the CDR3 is TGTGCCAGTAAACGGTTCACCGGGAACAATTCACCCCTCCACTTT. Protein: CASKRFTGNNSPLHF.

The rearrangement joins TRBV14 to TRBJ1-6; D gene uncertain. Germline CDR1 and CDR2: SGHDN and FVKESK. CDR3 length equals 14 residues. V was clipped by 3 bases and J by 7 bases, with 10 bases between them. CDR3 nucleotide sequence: TGTGCCAGCAGCCAGGGCTCTGCGAATTCACCCCTCCACTTT. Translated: CASSQGSANSPLHF.

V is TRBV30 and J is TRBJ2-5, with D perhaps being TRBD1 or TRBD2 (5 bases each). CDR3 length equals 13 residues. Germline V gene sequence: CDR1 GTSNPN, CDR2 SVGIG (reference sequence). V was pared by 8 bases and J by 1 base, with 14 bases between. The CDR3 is CAQARGLQETQYF. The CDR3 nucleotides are TGTGCCCAGGCGAGGGGCCTCCAAGAGACCCAGTACTTC. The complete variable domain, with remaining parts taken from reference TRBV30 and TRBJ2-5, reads SQTIHQWPATLVQPVGSPLSLECTVEGTSNPNLYWYRQAAGRGLQLLFYSVGIGQISSEVPQNLSASRPQDRQFILSSKKLLLSDSGFYLCAQARGLQETQYFGPGTRLLVL.

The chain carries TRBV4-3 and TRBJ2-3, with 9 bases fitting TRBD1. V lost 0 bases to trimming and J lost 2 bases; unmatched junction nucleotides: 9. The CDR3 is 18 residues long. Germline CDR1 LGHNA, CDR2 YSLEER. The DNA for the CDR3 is TGCGCCAGCAGCCAAGATCGGGTACGGGACAGGGCCACAGATACGCAGTATTTT. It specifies CASSQDRVRDRATDTQYF.

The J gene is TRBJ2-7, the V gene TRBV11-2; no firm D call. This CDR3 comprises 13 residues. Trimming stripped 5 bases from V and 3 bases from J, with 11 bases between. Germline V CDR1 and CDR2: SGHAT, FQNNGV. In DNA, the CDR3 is TGTGCCAGCAGCGCGTCCCCGGACTACGAGCAGTACTTC. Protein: CASSASPDYEQYF. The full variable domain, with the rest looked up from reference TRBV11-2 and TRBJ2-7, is EAGVAQSPRYKIIEKRQSVAFWCNPISGHATLYWYQQILGQGPKLLIQFQNNGVVDDSQLPKDRFSAERLKGVDSTLKIQPAKLEDSAVYLCASSASPDYEQYFGPGTRLTVT.

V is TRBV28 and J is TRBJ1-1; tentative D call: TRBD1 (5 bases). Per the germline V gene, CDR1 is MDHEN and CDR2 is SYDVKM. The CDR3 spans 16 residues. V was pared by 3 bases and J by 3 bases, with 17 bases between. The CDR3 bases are TGTGCCAGCAGTTTGACGGTGAGGGGCCCGGACACTGAAGCTTTCTTT. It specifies CASSLTVRGPDTEAFF. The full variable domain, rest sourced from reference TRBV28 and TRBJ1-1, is DVKVTQSSRYLVKRTGEKVFLECVQDMDHENMFWYRQDPGLGLRLIYFSYDVKMKEKGDIPEGYSVSREKKERFSLILESASTNQTSMYLCASSLTVRGPDTEAFFGQGTRLTVV.

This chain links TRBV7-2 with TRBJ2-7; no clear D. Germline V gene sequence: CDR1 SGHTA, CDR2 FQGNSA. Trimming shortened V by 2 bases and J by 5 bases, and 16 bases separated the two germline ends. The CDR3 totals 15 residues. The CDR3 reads CASSLTYLVGNEQYF. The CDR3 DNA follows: TGTGCCAGCAGCTTAACCTATCTGGTTGGGAACGAGCAGTACTTC.

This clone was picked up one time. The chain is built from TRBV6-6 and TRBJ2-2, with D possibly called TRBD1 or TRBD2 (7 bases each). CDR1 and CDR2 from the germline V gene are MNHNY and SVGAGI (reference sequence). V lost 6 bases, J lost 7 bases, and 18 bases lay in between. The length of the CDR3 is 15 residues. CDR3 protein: CASRGGGGGVGELFF. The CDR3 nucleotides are TGTGCCAGCAGGGGAGGGGGAGGGGGCGTCGGGGAGCTGTTTTTT.

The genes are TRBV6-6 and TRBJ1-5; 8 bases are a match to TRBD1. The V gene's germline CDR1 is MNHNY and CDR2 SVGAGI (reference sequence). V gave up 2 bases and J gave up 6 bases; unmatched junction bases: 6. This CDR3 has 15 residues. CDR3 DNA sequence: TGTGCCAGCAGTTACCAGGGGGCGCAGGCTCAGCCCCAGCATTTT. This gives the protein CASSYQGAQAQPQHF.

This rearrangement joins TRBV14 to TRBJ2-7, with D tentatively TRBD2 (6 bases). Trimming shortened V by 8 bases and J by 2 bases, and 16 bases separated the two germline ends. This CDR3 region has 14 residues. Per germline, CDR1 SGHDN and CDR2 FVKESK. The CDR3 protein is CASARGPSAYEQYF. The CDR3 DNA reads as TGTGCCAGCGCGCGGGGTCCATCCGCCTACGAGCAGTACTTC.

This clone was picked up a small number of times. The CDR3 loop is CASNGQGHQPQHF. The DNA of the CDR3 is TGTGCCAGCAACGGACAGGGGCATCAGCCCCAGCATTTT. The chain couples TRBV6-1 to TRBJ1-5, with 9 positions matching TRBD1. J was trimmed by 5 bases and V by 7 bases; bases with no gene match: 3. The CDR3 is 13 amino acids. Germline V gene sequence: CDR1 MNHNS, CDR2 SASEGT.